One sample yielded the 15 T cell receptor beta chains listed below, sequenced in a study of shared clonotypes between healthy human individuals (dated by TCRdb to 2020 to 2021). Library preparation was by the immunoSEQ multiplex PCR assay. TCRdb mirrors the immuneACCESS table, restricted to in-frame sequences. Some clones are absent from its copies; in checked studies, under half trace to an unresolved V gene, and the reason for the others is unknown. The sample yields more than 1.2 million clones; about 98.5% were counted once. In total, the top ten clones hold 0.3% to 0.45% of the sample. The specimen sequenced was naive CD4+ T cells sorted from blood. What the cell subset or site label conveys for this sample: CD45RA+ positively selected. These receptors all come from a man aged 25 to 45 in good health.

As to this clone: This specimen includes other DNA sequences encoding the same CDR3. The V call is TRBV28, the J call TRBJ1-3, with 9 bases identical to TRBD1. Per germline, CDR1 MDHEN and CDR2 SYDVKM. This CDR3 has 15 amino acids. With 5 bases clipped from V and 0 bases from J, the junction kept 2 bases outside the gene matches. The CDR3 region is CASSRQGGSGNTIYF. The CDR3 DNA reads TGTGCCAGCAGTAGACAGGGGGGCTCTGGAAACACCATATATTTT.

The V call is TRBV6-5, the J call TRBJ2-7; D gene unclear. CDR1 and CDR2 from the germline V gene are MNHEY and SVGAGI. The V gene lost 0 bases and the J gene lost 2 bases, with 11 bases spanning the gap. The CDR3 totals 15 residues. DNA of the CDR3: TGTGCCAGCAGTTACTCTTCCGCCTCGGCCTACGAGCAGTACTTC. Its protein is CASSYSSASAYEQYF.

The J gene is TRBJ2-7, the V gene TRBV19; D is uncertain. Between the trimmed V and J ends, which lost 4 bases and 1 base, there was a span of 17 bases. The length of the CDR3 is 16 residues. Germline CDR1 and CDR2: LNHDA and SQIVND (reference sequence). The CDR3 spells CASSTGPQRGSYEQYF. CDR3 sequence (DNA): TGTGCCAGTAGTACCGGACCTCAAAGAGGATCCTACGAGCAGTACTTC. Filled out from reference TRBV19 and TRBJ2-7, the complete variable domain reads DGGITQSPKYLFRKEGQNVTLSCEQNLNHDAMYWYRQDPGQGLRLIYYSQIVNDFQKGDIAEGYSVSREKKESFPLTVTSAQKNPTAFYLCASSTGPQRGSYEQYFGPGTRLTVT.

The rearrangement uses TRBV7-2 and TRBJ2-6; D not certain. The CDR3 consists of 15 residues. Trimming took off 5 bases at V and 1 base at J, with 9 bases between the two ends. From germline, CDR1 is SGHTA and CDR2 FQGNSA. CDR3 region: CASSPRRSGANVLTF. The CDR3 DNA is TGTGCCAGCAGCCCACGCAGGTCTGGGGCCAACGTCCTGACTTTC.

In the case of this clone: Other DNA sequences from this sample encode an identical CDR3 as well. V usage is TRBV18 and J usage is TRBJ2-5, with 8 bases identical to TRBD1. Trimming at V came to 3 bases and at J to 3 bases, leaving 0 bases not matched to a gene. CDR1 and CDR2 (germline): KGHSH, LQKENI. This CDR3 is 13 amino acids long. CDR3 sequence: CASSPDREETQYF. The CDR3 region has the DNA TGTGCCAGCTCACCGGACAGGGAAGAGACCCAGTACTTC.

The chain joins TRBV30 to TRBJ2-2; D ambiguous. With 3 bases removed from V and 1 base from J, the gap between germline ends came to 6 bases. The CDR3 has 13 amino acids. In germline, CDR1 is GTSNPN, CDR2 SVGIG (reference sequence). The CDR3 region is CAWSRMNTGELFF. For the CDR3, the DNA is TGTGCCTGGAGCAGAATGAACACCGGGGAGCTGTTTTTT.

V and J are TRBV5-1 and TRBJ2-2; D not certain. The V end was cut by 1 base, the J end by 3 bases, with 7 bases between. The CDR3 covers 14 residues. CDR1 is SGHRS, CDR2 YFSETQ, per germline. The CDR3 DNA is TGCGCCAGCAGCTTGCCGTACGACACCGGGGAGCTGTTTTTT. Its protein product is CASSLPYDTGELFF.

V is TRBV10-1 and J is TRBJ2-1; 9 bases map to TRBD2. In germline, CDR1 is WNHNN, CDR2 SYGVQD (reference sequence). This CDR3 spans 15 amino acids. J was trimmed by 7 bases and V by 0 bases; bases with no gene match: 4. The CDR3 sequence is CASSESLAGRNEQFF. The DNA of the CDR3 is TGCGCCAGCAGTGAGTCCCTAGCGGGGAGAAATGAGCAGTTCTTC.

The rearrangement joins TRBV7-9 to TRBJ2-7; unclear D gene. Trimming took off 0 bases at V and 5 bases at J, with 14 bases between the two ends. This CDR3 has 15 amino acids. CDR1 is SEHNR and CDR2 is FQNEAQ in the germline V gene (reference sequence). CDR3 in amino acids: CASSLAGSRPNEQYF. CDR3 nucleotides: TGTGCCAGCAGCTTAGCGGGTAGCAGACCAAACGAGCAGTACTTC.

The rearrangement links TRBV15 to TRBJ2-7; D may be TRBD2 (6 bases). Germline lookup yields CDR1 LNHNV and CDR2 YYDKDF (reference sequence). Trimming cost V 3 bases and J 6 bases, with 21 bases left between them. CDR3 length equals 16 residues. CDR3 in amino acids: CATSSWDSRPFGEQYF. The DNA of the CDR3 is TGTGCCACCAGCAGTTGGGACTCTCGTCCCTTCGGCGAGCAGTACTTC.

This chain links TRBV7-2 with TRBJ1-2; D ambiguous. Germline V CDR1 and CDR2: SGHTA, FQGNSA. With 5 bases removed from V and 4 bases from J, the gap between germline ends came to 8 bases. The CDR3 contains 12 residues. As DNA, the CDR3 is TGTGCCAGCAGCGTCCGCAGCTATGGCTACACCTTC. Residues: CASSVRSYGYTF.

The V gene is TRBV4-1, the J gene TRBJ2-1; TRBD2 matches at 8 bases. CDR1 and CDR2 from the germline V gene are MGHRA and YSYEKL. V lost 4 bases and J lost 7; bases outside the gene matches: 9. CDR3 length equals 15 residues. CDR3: CASSLLPAGENEQFF. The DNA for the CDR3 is TGCGCCAGCAGCCTACTCCCAGCGGGAGAAAATGAGCAGTTCTTC.

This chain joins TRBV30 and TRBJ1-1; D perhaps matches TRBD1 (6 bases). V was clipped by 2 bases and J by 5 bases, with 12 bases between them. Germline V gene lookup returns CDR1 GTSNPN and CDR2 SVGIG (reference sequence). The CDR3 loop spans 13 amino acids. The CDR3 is CAWSLGARTEAFF. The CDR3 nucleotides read TGTGCCTGGAGTTTGGGGGCGCGGACTGAAGCTTTCTTT. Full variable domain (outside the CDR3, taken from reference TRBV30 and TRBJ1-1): SQTIHQWPATLVQPVGSPLSLECTVEGTSNPNLYWYRQAAGRGLQLLFYSVGIGQISSEVPQNLSASRPQDRQFILSSKKLLLSDSGFYLCAWSLGARTEAFFGQGTRLTVV.

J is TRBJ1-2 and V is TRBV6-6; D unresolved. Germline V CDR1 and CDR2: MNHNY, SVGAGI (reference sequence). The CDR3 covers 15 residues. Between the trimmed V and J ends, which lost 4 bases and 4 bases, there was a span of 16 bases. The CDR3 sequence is CASSFELATSYGYTF. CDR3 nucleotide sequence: TGTGCCAGCAGTTTTGAACTTGCTACCTCCTATGGCTACACCTTC.

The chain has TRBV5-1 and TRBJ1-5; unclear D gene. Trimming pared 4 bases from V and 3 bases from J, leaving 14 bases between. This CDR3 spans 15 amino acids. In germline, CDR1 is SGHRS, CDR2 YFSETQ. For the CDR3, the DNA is TGCGCCAGCAGCAGGAGATCCGGGATCAATCAGCCCCAGCATTTT. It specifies CASSRRSGINQPQHF.